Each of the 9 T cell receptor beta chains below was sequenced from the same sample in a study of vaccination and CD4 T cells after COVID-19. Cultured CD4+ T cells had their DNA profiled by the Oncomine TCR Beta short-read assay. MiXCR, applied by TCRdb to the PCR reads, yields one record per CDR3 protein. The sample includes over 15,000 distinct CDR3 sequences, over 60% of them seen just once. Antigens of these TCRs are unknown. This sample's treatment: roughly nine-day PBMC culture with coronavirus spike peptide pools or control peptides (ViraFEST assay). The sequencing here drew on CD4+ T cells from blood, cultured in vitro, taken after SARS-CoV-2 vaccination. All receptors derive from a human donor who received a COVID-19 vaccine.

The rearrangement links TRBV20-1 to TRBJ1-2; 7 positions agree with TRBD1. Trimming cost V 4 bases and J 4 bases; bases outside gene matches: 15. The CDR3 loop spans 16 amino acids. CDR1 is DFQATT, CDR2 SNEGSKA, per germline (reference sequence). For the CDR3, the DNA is TGCAGTGCTAACCGAGCTAGGACAGGAAGTGGCTATGGCTACACCTTC. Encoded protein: CSANRARTGSGYGYTF.

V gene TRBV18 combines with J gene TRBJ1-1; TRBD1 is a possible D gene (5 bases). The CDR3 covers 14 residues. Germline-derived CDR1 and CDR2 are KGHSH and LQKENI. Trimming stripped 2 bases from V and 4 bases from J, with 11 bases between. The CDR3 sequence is CASSPFAGSTEAFF. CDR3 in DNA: TGTGCCAGCTCACCATTTGCAGGGTCCACTGAAGCTTTCTTT. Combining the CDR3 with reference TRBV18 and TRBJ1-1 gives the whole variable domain NAGVMQNPRHLVRRRGQEARLRCSPMKGHSHVYWYRQLPEEGLKFMVYLQKENIIDESGMPKERFSAEFPKEGPSILRIQQVVRGDSAAYFCASSPFAGSTEAFFGQGTRLTVV.

The CDR3 is CSARDLAGQGETQYF. CDR3 sequence (DNA): TGCAGTGCTAGAGATTTGGCAGGGCAGGGGGAGACCCAGTACTTC. The J gene is TRBJ2-5, the V gene TRBV20-1; tentatively, D is TRBD1 (6 bases). Germline-derived CDR1 and CDR2 are DFQATT and SNEGSKA (reference sequence). V dropped 0 bases and J dropped 5 bases, with 16 bases sitting between them. This CDR3 has 15 residues.

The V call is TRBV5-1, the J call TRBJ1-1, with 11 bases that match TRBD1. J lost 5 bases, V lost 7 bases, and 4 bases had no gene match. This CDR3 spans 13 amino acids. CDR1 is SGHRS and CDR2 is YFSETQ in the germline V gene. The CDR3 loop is CASGRDRGTEAFF. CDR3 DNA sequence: TGCGCCAGCGGCCGGGACAGGGGGACTGAAGCTTTCTTT.

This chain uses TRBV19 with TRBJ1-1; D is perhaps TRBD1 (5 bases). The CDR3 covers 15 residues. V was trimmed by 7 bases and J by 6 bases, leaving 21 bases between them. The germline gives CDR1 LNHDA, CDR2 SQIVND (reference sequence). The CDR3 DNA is TGTGCCAGTACCGATTTTAGGGGTAGAGGCTCTGAAGCTTTCTTT. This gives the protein CASTDFRGRGSEAFF.

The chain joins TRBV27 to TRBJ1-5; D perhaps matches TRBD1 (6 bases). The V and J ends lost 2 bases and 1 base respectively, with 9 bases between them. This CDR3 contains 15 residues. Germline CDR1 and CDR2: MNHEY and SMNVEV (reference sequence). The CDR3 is CASSLRGASNQPQHF. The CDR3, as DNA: TGTGCCAGCAGTTTAAGGGGGGCCAGCAATCAGCCCCAGCATTTT.

For the CDR3, the DNA is TGCAGTACGAGAAGGCCGCGGGACAGCAAGAGGAATGGCTACACCTTC. It encodes CSTRRPRDSKRNGYTF. This sequence joins TRBV20-1 and TRBJ1-2; 7 bases align to TRBD1. CDR1 DFQATT and CDR2 SNEGSKA come from the germline V gene (reference sequence). There are 16 residues in the CDR3. With 8 bases clipped from V and 6 bases from J, the junction kept 21 bases outside the gene matches.

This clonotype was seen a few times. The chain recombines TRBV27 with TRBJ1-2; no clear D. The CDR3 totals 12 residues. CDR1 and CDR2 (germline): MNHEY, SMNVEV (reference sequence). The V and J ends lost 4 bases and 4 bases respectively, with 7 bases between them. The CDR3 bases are TGTGCCAGCAGTTCGGGATCCTATGGCTACACCTTC. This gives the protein CASSSGSYGYTF.

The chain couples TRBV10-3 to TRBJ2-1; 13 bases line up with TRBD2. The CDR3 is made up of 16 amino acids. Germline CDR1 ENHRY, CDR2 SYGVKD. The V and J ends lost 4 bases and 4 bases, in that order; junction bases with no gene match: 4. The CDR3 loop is CAISGTSGGEYNEQFF. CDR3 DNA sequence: TGTGCCATCAGTGGGACTAGCGGGGGAGAGTACAATGAGCAGTTCTTC.